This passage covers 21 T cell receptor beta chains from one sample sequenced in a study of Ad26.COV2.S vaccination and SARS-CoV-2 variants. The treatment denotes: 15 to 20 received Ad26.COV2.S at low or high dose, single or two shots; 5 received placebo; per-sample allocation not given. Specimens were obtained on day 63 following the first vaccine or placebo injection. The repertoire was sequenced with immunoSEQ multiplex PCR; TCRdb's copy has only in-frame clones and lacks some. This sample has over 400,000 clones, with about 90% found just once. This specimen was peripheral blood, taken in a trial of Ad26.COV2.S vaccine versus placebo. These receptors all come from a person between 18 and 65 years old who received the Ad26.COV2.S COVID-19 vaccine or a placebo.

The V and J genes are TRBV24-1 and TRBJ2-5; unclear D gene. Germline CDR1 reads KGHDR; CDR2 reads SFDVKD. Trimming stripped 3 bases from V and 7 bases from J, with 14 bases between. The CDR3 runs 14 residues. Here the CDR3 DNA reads TGTGCCACCAGTGATGGAACAGAGGAAAGGACCCAGTACTTC. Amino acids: CATSDGTEERTQYF.

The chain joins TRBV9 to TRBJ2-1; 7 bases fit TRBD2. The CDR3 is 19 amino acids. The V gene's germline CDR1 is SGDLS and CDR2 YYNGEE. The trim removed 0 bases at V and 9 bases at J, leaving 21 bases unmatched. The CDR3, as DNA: TGTGCCAGCAGCGTAGCACATGACGTCTGGGGGGGAGGGCCCGGTGAGCAGTTCTTC. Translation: CASSVAHDVWGGGPGEQFF. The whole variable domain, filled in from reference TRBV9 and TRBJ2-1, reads DSGVTQTPKHLITATGQRVTLRCSPRSGDLSVYWYQQSLDQGLQFLIQYYNGEERAKGNILERFSAQQFPDLHSELNLSSLELGDSALYFCASSVAHDVWGGGPGEQFFGPGTRLTVL.

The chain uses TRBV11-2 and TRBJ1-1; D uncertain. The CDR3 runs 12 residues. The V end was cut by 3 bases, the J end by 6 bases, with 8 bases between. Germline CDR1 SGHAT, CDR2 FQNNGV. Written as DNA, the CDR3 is TGTGCCAGCAGCTTCACCGGGTCTGAAGCTTTCTTT. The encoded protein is CASSFTGSEAFF.

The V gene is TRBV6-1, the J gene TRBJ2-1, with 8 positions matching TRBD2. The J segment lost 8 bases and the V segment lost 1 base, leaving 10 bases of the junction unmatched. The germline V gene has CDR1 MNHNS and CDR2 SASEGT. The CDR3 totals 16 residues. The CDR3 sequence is CASSEGVWREAHEQFF. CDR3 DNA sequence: TGTGCCAGCAGTGAAGGGGTCTGGCGGGAGGCCCATGAGCAGTTCTTC.

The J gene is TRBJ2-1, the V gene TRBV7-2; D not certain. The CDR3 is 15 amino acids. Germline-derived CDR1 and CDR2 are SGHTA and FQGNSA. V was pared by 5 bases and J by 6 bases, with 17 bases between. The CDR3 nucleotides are TGTGCCAGCAGCGGGTCGGTATCTCGGGTCAATGAGCAGTTCTTC. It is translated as CASSGSVSRVNEQFF.

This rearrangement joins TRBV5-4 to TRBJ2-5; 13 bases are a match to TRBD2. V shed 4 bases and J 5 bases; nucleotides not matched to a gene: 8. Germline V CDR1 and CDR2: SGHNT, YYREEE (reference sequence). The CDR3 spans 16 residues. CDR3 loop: CASSRGLAGVGETQYF. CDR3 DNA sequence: TGTGCCAGCAGCAGAGGACTAGCGGGAGTTGGGGAGACCCAGTACTTC.

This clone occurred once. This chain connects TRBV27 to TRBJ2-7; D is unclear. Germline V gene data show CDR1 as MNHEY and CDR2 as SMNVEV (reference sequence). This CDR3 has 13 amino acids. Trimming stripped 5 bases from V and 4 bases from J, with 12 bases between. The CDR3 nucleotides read TGTGCCAGCAGTAATGGGGAAAATTACGAGCAGTACTTC. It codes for CASSNGENYEQYF.

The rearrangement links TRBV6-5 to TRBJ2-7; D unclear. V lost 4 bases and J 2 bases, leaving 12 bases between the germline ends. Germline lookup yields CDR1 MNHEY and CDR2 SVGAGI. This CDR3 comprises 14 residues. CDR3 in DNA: TGTGCCAGCAGTTCCACCGGGTCCACCTACGAGCAGTACTTC. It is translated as CASSSTGSTYEQYF.

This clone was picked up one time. CDR3 residues: CASSTQGTETQYF. The CDR3 region has the DNA TGTGCCAGCAGTACCCAGGGGACGGAGACCCAGTACTTC. The chain couples TRBV12-3 or TRBV12-4 to TRBJ2-5, with D tentatively TRBD1 (6 bases). The CDR3 consists of 13 residues. With 5 bases removed from V and 5 bases from J, the gap between germline ends came to 12 bases.

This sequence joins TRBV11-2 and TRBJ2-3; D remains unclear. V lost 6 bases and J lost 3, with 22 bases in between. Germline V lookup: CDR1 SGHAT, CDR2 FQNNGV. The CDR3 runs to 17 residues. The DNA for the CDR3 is TGTGCCAGCAGTCTCGGCCCCGGGCCCGTTTCGACAGATACGCAGTATTTT. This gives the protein CASSLGPGPVSTDTQYF. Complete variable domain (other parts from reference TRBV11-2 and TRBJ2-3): EAGVAQSPRYKIIEKRQSVAFWCNPISGHATLYWYQQILGQGPKLLIQFQNNGVVDDSQLPKDRFSAERLKGVDSTLKIQPAKLEDSAVYLCASSLGPGPVSTDTQYFGPGTRLTVL.

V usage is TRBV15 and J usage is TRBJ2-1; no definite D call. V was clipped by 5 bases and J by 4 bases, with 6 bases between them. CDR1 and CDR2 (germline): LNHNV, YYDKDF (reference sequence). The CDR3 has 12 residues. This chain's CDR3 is CATSLGYNEQFF. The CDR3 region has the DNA TGTGCCACCAGCCTCGGTTACAATGAGCAGTTCTTC.

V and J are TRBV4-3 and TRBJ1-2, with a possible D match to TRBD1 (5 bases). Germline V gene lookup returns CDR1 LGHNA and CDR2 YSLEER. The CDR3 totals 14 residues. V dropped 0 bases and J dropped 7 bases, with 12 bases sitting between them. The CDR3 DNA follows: TGCGCCAGCAGCCAAGAGGACGGGGGTCTTGGCTACACCTTC. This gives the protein CASSQEDGGLGYTF.

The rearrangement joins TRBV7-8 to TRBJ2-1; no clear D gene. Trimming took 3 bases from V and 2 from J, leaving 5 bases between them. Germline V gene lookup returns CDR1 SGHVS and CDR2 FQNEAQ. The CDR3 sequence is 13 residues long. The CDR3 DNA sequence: TGTGCCAGCAGCTTGGTTCCCTACAATGAGCAGTTCTTC. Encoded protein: CASSLVPYNEQFF.

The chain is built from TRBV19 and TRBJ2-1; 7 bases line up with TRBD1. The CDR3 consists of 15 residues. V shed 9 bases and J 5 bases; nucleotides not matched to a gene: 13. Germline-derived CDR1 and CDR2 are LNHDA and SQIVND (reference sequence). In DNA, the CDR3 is TGTGCCAGCGAGACAGGGACCCCGTGGGACAATGAGCAGTTCTTC. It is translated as CASETGTPWDNEQFF.

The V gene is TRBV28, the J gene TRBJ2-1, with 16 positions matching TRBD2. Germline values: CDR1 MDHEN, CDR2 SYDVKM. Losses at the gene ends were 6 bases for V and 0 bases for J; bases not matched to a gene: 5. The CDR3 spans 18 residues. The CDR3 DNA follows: TGTGCCAGCAGGGGACTAGCGGGAGGGAAGACCTCCTACAATGAGCAGTTCTTC. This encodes CASRGLAGGKTSYNEQFF. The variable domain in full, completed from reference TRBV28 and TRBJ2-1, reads DVKVTQSSRYLVKRTGEKVFLECVQDMDHENMFWYRQDPGLGLRLIYFSYDVKMKEKGDIPEGYSVSREKKERFSLILESASTNQTSMYLCASRGLAGGKTSYNEQFFGPGTRLTVL.

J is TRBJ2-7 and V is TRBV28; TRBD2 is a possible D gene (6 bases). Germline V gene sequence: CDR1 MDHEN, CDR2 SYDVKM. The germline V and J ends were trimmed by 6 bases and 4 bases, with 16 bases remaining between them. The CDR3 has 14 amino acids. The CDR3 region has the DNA TGTGCCAGCAGCCTTGACGGGGGACCTTACGAGCAGTACTTC. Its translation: CASSLDGGPYEQYF.

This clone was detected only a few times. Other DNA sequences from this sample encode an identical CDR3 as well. The CDR3 sequence: CASSVVGGPYGYTF. The CDR3, as DNA: TGTGCCAGCAGCGTAGTAGGGGGGCCCTATGGCTACACCTTC. V is TRBV9 and J is TRBJ1-2; D perhaps matches TRBD1 (6 bases). Trimming shortened V by 0 bases and J by 4 bases, and 10 bases separated the two germline ends. CDR3 length: 14 amino acids. Germline V gene sequence: CDR1 SGDLS, CDR2 YYNGEE.

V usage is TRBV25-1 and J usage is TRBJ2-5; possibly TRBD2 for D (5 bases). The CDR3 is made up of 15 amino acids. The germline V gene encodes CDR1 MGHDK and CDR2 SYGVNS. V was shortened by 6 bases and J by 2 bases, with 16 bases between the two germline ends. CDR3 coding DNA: TGTGCCAGCAGCCCTCTACGGACTGTGCAAGAGACCCAGTACTTC. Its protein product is CASSPLRTVQETQYF.

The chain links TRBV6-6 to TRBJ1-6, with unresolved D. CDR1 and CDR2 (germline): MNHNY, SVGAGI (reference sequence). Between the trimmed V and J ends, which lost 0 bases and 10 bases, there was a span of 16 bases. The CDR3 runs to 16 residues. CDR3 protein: CASSYSPPSEGSPLHF. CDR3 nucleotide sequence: TGTGCCAGCAGTTACTCCCCCCCGTCCGAGGGCTCACCCCTCCACTTT.

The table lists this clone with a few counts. The CDR3 nucleotides read TGCGCCAGCAGCGTTGGGGGCTCCTACAATGAGCAGTTCTTC. It encodes CASSVGGSYNEQFF. V and J are TRBV5-1 and TRBJ2-1; D is possibly TRBD1 or TRBD2 (5 bases each). In germline, CDR1 is SGHRS, CDR2 YFSETQ. The V and J ends lost 4 bases and 0 bases respectively, with 8 bases between them. This CDR3 has 14 amino acids.

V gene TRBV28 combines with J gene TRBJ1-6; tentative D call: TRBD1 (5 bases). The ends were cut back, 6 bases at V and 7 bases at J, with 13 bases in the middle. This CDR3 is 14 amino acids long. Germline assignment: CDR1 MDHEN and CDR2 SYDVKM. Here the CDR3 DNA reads TGTGCCAGCAGCCAGGGACTCGAAAATTCACCCCTCCACTTT. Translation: CASSQGLENSPLHF.